These T cell receptor beta chains were read from a single sample in a study of cytomegalovirus exposure and HLA in healthy donors. Sequencing used immunoSEQ multiplex PCR; TCRdb keeps in-frame clones, though not all of them. This sample has 87,000 or so clones, with 64% found just once. The sample was PBMCs. The receptors stem from a man aged 60 to 75 in good health and CMV-seronegative. The CDR3 runs from the conserved cysteine through the conserved F or W. Each record gives: J gene, D gene, clone size, V gene, CDR3 protein, CDR3 DNA. The D gene is left open where the match is weak. The size of a clone is reported for some rows only, either as once, few or many, or as a class for expanded clones.

TRBJ2-1 | - | - | TRBV28 | CASSTRTGGTEQFF | TGTGCCAGCAGTACCCGGACAGGCGGGACTGAGCAGTTCTTC
TRBJ1-1 | - | - | TRBV6-1 | CASSATVTRRGTEAFF | TGTGCCAGCAGTGCCACGGTCACCCGGCGGGGCACTGAAGCTTTCTTT
TRBJ1-5 | - | few | TRBV6-5 | CASRKSGVNQPQHF | TGTGCCAGCAGGAAGTCGGGGGTCAATCAGCCCCAGCATTTT
TRBJ1-2 | - | - | TRBV4-2 | CASSQELGKEGYTF | TGTGCCAGCAGCCAAGAGCTCGGCAAGGAGGGCTACACCTTC
TRBJ1-1 | - | - | TRBV5-1 | CASSAGQPNTEAFF | TGCGCCAGCAGCGCGGGTCAACCGAACACTGAAGCTTTCTTT
TRBJ1-2 | TRBD1 | few | TRBV9 | CASSLWDRGYGYTF | TGTGCCAGCAGCCTTTGGGACAGGGGTTATGGCTACACCTTC
TRBJ1-2 | - | - | TRBV28 | CASSSISYTF | TGTGCCAGCAGTTCAATCAGCTACACCTTC
TRBJ1-1 | - | - | TRBV6-5 | CAISRDTEAFF | TGTGCCATCAGTAGAGACACTGAAGCTTTCTTT
TRBJ2-7 | - | - | TRBV5-1 | CASSLGPQGNEQYF | TGCGCCAGCAGCTTGGGGCCCCAGGGGAACGAGCAGTACTTC
TRBJ2-7 | - | - | TRBV29-1 | CSVEAKTSGLYEQYF | TGCAGCGTTGAAGCTAAGACAAGCGGGTTATACGAGCAGTACTTC
TRBJ2-7 | - | - | TRBV2 | CASSMIVLATEQYF | TGTGCCAGCAGTATGATCGTCCTAGCGACCGAGCAGTACTTC
TRBJ1-5 | - | - | TRBV27 | CASSLASDQPQHF | TGTGCCAGCAGTTTAGCCAGCGATCAGCCCCAGCATTTT
TRBJ1-6 | - | few | TRBV19 | CASSIEASPLHF | TGTGCCAGTAGTATAGAGGCTTCACCCCTCCACTTT
TRBJ2-2 | TRBD1 | - | TRBV2 | CASSGDRAYDTGELFF | TGTGCCAGCAGCGGGGACAGGGCCTACGACACCGGGGAGCTGTTTTTT
TRBJ2-3 | - | few | TRBV7-6 | CASSLARPTDTQYF | TGTGCCAGCAGCTTAGCGAGGCCCACAGATACGCAGTATTTT
TRBJ2-2 | TRBD1 | few | TRBV5-1 | CASSERTGDGELFF | TGCGCCAGCAGCGAACGGACAGGAGACGGGGAGCTGTTTTTT
TRBJ2-3 | - | - | TRBV5-1 | CASSLYASSTDTQYF | TGCGCCAGCAGCTTGTATGCCAGTAGCACAGATACGCAGTATTTT
TRBJ2-2 | - | - | TRBV6-6 | CASSPHGTGELFF | TGTGCCAGCAGCCCCCACGGGACCGGGGAGCTGTTTTTT
TRBJ1-5 | - | - | TRBV7-3 | CASSLTARNRVLNQPQHF | TGTGCCAGCAGCTTAACGGCAAGAAACAGGGTCCTCAATCAGCCCCAGCATTTT
TRBJ2-5 | TRBD1 | - | TRBV6-1 | CASRPGQGAETQYF | TGTGCCAGCAGGCCGGGACAGGGGGCAGAGACCCAGTACTTC
TRBJ1-4 | - | - | TRBV5-4 | CASSLVQDREKLFF | TGTGCCAGCAGCTTGGTGCAGGATAGGGAAAAACTGTTTTTT
TRBJ1-1 | - | - | TRBV10-3 | CAISESRVSFSEAFF | TGTGCCATCAGTGAGTCGAGGGTGAGTTTCTCTGAAGCTTTCTTT
TRBJ2-1 | TRBD2 | - | TRBV6-4 | CASSDGLAGHNEQFF | TGTGCCAGCAGTGACGGACTAGCGGGACACAATGAGCAGTTCTTC
TRBJ2-1 | TRBD2 | - | TRBV2 | CASSDDSGRVYNEQFF | TGTGCCAGCAGTGATGATAGCGGGAGGGTTTACAATGAGCAGTTCTTC
TRBJ2-7 | - | - | TRBV7-8 | CASSNGLGWYF | TGTGCCAGCAGTAATGGGCTGGGTTGGTACTTC
TRBJ2-3 | - | once | TRBV27 | CASSLTRGISTQYF | TGTGCCAGCAGTTTGACTAGGGGCATTAGTACGCAGTATTTT
TRBJ2-7 | - | - | TRBV18 | CASSPRIGFDEQYF | TGTGCCAGCTCACCACGTATCGGGTTCGACGAGCAGTACTTC
TRBJ1-5 | - | - | TRBV19 | CASRRGSQPQHF | TGTGCCAGTAGGCGGGGTTCCCAGCCCCAGCATTTT
TRBJ1-5 | - | once | TRBV4-1 | CASSQERDQPQHF | TGCGCCAGCAGCCAAGAGAGAGATCAGCCCCAGCATTTT
TRBJ2-7 | TRBD2 | - | TRBV6-1 | CATRTSGTSYEQYF | TGTGCCACCCGGACTAGCGGGACTTCCTACGAGCAGTACTTC
TRBJ1-1 | - | - | TRBV10-1 | CASSDTPRVDTEAFF | TGCGCCAGCAGTGACACCCCCAGGGTCGACACTGAAGCTTTCTTT